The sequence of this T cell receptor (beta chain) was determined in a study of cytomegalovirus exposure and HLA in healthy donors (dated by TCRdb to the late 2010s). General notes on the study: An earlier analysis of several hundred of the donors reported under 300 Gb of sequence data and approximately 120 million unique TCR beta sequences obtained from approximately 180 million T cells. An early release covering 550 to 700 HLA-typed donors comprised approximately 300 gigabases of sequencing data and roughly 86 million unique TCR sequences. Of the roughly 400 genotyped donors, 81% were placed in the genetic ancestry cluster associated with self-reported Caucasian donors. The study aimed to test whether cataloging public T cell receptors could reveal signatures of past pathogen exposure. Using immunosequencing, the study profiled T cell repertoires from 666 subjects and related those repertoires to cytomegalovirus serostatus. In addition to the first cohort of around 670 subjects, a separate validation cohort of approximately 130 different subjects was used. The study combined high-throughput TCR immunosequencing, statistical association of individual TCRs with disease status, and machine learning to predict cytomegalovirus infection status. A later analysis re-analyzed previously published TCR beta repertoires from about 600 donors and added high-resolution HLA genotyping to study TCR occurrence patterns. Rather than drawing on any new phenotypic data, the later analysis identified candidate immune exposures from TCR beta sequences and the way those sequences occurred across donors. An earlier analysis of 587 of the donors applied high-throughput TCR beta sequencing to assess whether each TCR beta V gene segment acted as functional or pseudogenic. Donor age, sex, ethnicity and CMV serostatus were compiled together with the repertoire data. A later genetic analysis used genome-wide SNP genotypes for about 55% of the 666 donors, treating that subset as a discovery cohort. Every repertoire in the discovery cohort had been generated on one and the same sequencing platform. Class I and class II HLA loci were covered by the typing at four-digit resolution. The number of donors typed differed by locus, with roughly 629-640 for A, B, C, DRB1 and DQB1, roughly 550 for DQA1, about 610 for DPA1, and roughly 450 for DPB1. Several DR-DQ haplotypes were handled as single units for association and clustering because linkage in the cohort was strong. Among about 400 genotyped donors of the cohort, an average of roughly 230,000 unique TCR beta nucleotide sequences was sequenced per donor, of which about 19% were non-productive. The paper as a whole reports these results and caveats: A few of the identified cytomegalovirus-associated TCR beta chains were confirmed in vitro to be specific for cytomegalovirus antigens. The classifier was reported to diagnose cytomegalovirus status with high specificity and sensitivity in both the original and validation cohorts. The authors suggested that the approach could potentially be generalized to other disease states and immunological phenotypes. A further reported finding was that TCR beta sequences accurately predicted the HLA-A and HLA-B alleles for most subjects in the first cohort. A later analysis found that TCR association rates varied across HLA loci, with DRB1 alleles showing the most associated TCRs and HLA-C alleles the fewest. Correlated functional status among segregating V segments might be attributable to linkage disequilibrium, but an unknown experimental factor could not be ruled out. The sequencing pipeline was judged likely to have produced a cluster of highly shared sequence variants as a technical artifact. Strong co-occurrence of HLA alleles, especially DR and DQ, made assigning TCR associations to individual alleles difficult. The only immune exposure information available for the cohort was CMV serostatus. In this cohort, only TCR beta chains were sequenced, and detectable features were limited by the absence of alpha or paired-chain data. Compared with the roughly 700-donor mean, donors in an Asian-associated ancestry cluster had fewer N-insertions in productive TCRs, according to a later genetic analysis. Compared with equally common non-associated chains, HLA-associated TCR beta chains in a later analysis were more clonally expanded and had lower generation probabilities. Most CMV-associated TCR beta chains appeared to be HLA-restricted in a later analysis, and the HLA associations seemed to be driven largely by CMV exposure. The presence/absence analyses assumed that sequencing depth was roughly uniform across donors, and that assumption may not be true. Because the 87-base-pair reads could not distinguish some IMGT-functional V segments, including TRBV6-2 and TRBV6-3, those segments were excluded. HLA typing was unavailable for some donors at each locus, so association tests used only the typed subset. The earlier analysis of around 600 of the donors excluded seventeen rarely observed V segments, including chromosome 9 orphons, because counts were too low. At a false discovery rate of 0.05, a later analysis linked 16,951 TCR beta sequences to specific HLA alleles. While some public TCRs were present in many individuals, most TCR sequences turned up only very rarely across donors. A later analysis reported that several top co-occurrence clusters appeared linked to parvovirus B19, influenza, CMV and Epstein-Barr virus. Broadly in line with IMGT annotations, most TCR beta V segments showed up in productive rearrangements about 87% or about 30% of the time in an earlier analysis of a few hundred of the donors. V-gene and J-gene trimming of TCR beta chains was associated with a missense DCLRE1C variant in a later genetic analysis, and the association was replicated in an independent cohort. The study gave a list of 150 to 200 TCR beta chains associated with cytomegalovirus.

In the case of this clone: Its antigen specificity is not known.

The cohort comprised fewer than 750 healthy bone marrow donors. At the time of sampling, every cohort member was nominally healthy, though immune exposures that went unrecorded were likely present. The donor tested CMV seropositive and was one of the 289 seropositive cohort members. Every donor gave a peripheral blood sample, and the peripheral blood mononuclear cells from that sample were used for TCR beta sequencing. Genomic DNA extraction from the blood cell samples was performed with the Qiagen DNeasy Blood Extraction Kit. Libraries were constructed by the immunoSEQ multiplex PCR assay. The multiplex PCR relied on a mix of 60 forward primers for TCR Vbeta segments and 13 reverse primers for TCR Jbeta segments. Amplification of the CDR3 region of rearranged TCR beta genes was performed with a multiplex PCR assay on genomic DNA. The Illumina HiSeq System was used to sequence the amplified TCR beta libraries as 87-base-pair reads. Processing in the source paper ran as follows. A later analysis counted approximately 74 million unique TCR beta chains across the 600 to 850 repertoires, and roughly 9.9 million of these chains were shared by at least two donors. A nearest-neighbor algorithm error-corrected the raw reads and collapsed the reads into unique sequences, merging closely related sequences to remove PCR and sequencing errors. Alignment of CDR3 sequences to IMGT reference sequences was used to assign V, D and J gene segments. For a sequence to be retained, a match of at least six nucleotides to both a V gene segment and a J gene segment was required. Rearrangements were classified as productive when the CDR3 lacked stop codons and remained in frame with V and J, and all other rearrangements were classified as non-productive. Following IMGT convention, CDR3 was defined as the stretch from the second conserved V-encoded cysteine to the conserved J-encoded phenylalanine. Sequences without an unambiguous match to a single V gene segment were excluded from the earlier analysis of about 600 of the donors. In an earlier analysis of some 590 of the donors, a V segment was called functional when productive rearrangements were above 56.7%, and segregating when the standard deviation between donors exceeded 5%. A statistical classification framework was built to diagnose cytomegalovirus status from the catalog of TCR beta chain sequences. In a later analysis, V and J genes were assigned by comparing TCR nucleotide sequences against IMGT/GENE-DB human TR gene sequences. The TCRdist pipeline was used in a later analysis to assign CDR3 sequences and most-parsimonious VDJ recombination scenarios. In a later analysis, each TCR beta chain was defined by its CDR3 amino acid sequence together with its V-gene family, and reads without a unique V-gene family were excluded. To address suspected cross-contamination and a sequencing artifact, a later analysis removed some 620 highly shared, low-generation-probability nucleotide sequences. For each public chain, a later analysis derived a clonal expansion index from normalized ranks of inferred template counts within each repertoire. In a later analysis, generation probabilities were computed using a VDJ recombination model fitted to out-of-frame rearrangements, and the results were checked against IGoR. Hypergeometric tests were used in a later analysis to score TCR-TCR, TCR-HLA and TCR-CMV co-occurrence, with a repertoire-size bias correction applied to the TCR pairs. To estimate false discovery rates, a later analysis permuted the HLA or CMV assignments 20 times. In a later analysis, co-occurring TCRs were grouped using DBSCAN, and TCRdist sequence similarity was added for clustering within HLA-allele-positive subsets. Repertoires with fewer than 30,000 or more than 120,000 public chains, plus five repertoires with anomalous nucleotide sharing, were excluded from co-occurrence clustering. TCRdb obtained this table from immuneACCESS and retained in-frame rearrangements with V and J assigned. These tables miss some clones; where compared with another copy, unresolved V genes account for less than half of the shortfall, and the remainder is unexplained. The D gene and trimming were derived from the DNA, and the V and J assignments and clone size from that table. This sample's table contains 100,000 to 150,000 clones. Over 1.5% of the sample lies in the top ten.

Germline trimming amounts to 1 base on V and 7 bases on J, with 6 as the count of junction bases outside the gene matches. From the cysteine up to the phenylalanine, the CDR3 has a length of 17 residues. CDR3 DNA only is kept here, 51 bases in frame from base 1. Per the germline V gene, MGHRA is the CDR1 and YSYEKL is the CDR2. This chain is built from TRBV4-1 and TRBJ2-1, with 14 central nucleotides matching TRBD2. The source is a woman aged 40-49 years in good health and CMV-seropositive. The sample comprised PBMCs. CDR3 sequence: CASSQAPTSGRVNEQFF. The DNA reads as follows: TGCGCCAGCAGCCAAGCCCCGACTAGCGGGAGGGTGAATGAGCAGTTCTTC.